This TCR beta chain was sequenced in a study of regulatory T cells in long-lasting Graves disease. The sample's time point: persistent/refractory GD, antithyroid drugs over 5 years with positive TRAb. Extracted PBMC RNA gave rise to the TCR library. Building of the TCR beta libraries involved iRepertoire HTBI primers and Arm-PCR of CDR3 regions. One entry per CDR3 protein results from TCRdb running MiXCR on the multiplex PCR reads. There are approximately 400,000 distinct CDR3 sequences in the sample; 20% to 25% occur only once, and roughly a quarter lies in the top ten. This clonotype came up once. This receptor was taken from a woman between 40 and 55 years old with Graves disease. The sample here was peripheral blood mononuclear cells (PBMCs), taken when the disease was refractory, from a patient treated with antithyroid drugs.

The CDR3 is CSARESGNNSPLHF. The CDR3 DNA sequence: TGCAGTGCTAGAGAGTCAGGGAATAATTCACCCCTCCACTTT. The rearrangement links TRBV20-1 to TRBJ1-6; possibly TRBD1 for D (5 bases). CDR1 and CDR2 from the germline V gene are DFQATT and SNEGSKA (reference sequence). This CDR3 has 14 residues. The V end lost 0 bases, the J end lost 5 bases, and 8 bases lay between the germline ends.